This note documents a single T cell receptor beta chain sequence. Sequenced by immunoSEQ multiplex PCR; TCRdb stores in-frame clones only, minus some. The sample records a few hundred thousand clones, 88% being singletons. Germline-derived CDR1 and CDR2 are SEHNR and FQNEAQ (reference sequence). The CDR3 runs 10 residues. This record comes from a study of blood T cell repertoires in COVID-19. Source material: PBMCs or T cells enriched from blood (not recorded which). The TCR originated in a woman younger than 45 who had recovered from COVID-19. The gene calls are TRBV7-9 and TRBJ1-1; D remains ambiguous. This CDR3 is CSDRDTEAFF. The CDR3 DNA reads as TGTAGCGACCGGGACACTGAAGCTTTCTTT.